This T cell receptor (beta chain) comes out of a study of blood T cell repertoires in COVID-19. Study-level background: There were acute and convalescent COVID-19 samples, and they came from the United States, Italy and Spain.

Sequencing was performed with immunoSEQ multiplex PCR; in TCRdb, only in-frame clones are kept and a portion is missing. The sample carries around 300,000 clones, about nine tenths recorded once. The V end was cut by 7 bases, the J end by 4 bases, with 12 bases between. The CDR3 length is 13 residues. Germline V CDR1 and CDR2: MNHNY, SVGAGI (reference sequence). The chain employs TRBV6-6 and TRBJ2-3, with no clear D. The receptor's source is a woman in her thirties or forties who had recovered from COVID-19. The sequenced sample was peripheral blood. The CDR3 sequence is CASNHGEADTQYF. The CDR3 DNA follows: TGTGCCAGCAACCACGGAGAAGCAGATACGCAGTATTTT.